Included here is one T cell receptor beta chain sequence, with context. The antigen is unknown. V was cut by 4 bases and J by 7 bases, with 7 bases left in between. The CDR3 is made up of 11 amino acids. Germline V gene data show CDR1 as MNHEY and CDR2 as SVGAGI. This record comes from a study of siplizumab effects on memory and regulatory T cells. Points from the study as a whole: Naive T cells appeared more diverse than memory cells and seemed to be major alloresponse contributors. A minor share of alloreactive clones matched unstimulated subsets. Relative to controls at 25% to 30%, mappable alloreactive CD4+ clones exhibited a mean Treg-derived proportion of under 75% with siplizumab.

Libraries were prepared by immunoSEQ multiplex PCR; TCRdb keeps only in-frame clonotypes and omits some of them. The sample yields about 120,000 clones, approximately 92% seen once. The chain links TRBV6-5 to TRBJ1-1; D is unresolved. The receptor was isolated from a human donor in good health. The sample consisted of CD4+ T cells sorted from blood. The CDR3 DNA reads as TGTGCCAGCAGTTGGGGAGGTGAAGCTTTCTTT. Translation: CASSWGGEAFF.